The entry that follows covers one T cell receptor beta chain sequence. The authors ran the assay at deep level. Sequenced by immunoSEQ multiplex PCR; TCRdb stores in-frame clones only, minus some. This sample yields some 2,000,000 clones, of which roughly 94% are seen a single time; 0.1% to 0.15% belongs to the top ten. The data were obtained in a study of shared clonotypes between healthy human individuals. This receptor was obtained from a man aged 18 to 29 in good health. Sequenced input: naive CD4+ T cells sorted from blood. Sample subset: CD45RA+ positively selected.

This chain's CDR3 is CASSYVRLGETQYF. CDR3 DNA sequence: TGTGCCAGCAGTTACGTGCGACTAGGGGAGACCCAGTACTTC. This chain connects TRBV6-6 to TRBJ2-5, with a tentative D call TRBD2 (6 bases). V lost 2 bases and J lost 5, with 12 bases in between. The CDR3 length is 14 residues. The V gene's germline CDR1 is MNHNY and CDR2 SVGAGI (reference sequence).